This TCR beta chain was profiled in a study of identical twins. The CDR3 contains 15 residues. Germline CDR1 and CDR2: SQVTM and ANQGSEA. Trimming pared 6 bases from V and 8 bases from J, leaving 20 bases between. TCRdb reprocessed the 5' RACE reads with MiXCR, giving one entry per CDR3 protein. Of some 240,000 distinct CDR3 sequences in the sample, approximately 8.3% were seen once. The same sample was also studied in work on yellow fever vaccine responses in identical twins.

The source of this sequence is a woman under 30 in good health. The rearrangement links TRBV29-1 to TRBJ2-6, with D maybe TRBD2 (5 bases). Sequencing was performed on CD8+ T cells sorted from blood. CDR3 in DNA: TGCAGCGTGGGCCCCTCCGGGGAACGGACCAACGTCCTGACTTTC. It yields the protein CSVGPSGERTNVLTF.